These 10 T cell receptor beta chains were all obtained from the same sample, sequenced in a study of OX40 agonist ivuxolimab in advanced cancers. Produced via immunoSEQ multiplex PCR; TCRdb's table is partial and in-frame only. The table has roughly 70,000 clones, around 88% seen once. This material consisted of CD4+ or CD8+ T cells sorted from blood, taken in a trial of the OX40 agonist ivuxolimab. The receptors originated from an adult with an advanced solid tumor such as melanoma, head and neck, liver or kidney cancer.

This clone appeared a single time. CDR3 DNA: TGTGCCACCAGCAGAGCGTCGAATCAGCCCCAGCATTTT. It codes for CATSRASNQPQHF. V is TRBV15 and J is TRBJ1-5; D unclear. In germline, CDR1 is LNHNV, CDR2 YYDKDF (reference sequence). V was cut by 1 base and J by 4 bases, with 5 bases left in between. The CDR3 totals 13 residues.

This rearrangement joins TRBV29-1 to TRBJ2-5; D is undetermined. CDR1 is SQVTM and CDR2 is ANQGSEA in the germline V gene. This CDR3 has 12 residues. With 4 bases removed from V and 5 bases from J, the gap between germline ends came to 11 bases. DNA of the CDR3: TGCAGCGTTGGTTCCAGACGGGAGACCCAGTACTTC. This encodes CSVGSRRETQYF.

This clone showed up just once. This chain joins TRBV30 and TRBJ2-5; tentatively, D is TRBD2 (5 bases). The germline CDR1 and CDR2 sequences are GTSNPN and SVGIG (reference sequence). This CDR3 is 13 amino acids long. The ends were cut back, 3 bases at V and 2 bases at J, with 10 bases in the middle. The CDR3 DNA sequence: TGTGCCTGGAGACTAGAAGTACAAGAGACCCAGTACTTC. This encodes CAWRLEVQETQYF.

This clone occurred once. V usage is TRBV4-2 and J usage is TRBJ2-1, with D possibly called TRBD1 or TRBD2 (5 bases each). The V and J ends lost 0 bases and 0 bases respectively, with 9 bases between them. Germline loops: CDR1 LGHNA, CDR2 YNFKEQ. This CDR3 is built from 16 residues. CDR3 sequence (DNA): TGTGCCAGCAGCCAAGATGGGGCGGGCTCCTACAATGAGCAGTTCTTC. Translated: CASSQDGAGSYNEQFF.

CDR3 DNA sequence: TGTGCCAGCAGGTCCACGGCGGGACAGGGGGGCCCAGACAATGAGCAGTTCTTC. It translates to CASRSTAGQGGPDNEQFF. This chain links TRBV7-9 with TRBJ2-1, with TRBD1 identical over 11 bases. Germline CDR1 is SEHNR and CDR2 is FQNEAQ (reference sequence). This CDR3 region has 18 residues. V gave up 6 bases and J gave up 5 bases; unmatched junction bases: 15.

V and J are TRBV5-8 and TRBJ2-1, with a possible D match to TRBD1 (6 bases). Trimming removed 4 bases from V and 8 bases from J, with 19 bases in between. CDR3 size: 15 residues. Germline values: CDR1 SGHTS, CDR2 YDEGEE. CDR3 amino acids: CASSGKGTTRDEQFF. Here the CDR3 DNA reads TGTGCCAGCAGCGGTAAAGGGACAACCCGCGATGAGCAGTTCTTC.

The V gene is TRBV5-1, the J gene TRBJ2-1, with TRBD2 matching 14 bases. The junction had 4 bases not matched to a gene; V was cut back by 2 bases and J by 0 bases. This CDR3 is built from 18 residues. Germline CDR1 reads SGHRS; CDR2 reads YFSETQ. Written as DNA, the CDR3 is TGCGCCAGCAGCTTCCCGGGACTAGCGGGGGTCTCCTACAATGAGCAGTTCTTC. Protein sequence: CASSFPGLAGVSYNEQFF.

The rearrangement joins TRBV6-5 to TRBJ2-5; perhaps TRBD2 as D (5 bases). Trimming shortened V by 6 bases and J by 5 bases, and 7 bases separated the two germline ends. The CDR3 sequence is 11 residues long. Germline CDR1 reads MNHEY; CDR2 reads SVGAGI. The DNA for the CDR3 is TGTGCCAGCAGCTCGGGGGAGACCCAGTACTTC. Residues: CASSSGETQYF.

This rearrangement joins TRBV6-6 to TRBJ2-7; maybe TRBD2 (7 bases). The CDR3 is made up of 12 amino acids. With 10 bases removed from V and 3 bases from J, the gap between germline ends came to 13 bases. The germline V gene has CDR1 MNHNY and CDR2 SVGAGI (reference sequence). CDR3 protein: CATRGGGYEQYF. DNA for the CDR3: TGTGCCACCAGGGGAGGGGGCTACGAGCAGTACTTC.

This clone came up a few times. The gene calls are TRBV6-6 and TRBJ2-3; possibly TRBD1 for D (6 bases). V dropped 5 bases and J dropped 6 bases, with 15 bases sitting between them. The CDR3 covers 14 residues. Per germline, CDR1 MNHNY and CDR2 SVGAGI (reference sequence). CDR3 bases: TGTGCCAGCAGTGGACAGAGCTTGAGGGATACGCAGTATTTT. Its translation is CASSGQSLRDTQYF.